Detailed here is one T cell receptor beta chain. The length of the CDR3 is 17 residues. V shed 3 bases and J 4 bases; nucleotides not matched to a gene: 11. Germline lookup yields CDR1 DFQATT and CDR2 SNEGSKA (reference sequence). The data were obtained in a study of T cells in Graves' hyperthyroidism and ophthalmopathy. Researchers amplified the TCR beta CDR3 regions from RNA transcripts. TCR CDR3 underwent first-round RT-PCR with the HTBI primer set. TCRdb called the multiplex PCR reads again in MiXCR, with one record for every CDR3 protein. Among around 690,000 distinct CDR3 sequences listed, about 20% were seen once.

The sequenced material came from blood. The receptor was isolated from a man younger than 45 with Graves' ophthalmopathy. This chain connects TRBV20-1 to TRBJ2-3; 12 bases are a match to TRBD2. The DNA for the CDR3 is TGCAGTGCTAGGCTAGCGGGAGGGCCTAAAGGAGCAGATACGCAGTATTTT. Translated: CSARLAGGPKGADTQYF.